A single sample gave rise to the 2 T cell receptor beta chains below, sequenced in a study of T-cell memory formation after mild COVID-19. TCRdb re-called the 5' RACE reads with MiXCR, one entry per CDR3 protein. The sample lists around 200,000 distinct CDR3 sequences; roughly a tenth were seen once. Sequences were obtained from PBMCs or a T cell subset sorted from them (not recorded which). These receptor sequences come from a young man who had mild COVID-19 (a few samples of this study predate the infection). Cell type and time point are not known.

CDR3 in DNA: TGTGCCAGCAGTCCAGGAGACGGTGAATATGGCTACACCTTC. Translated, it gives CASSPGDGEYGYTF. The chain uses TRBV7-9 and TRBJ1-2; no definite D call. The CDR3 contains 14 residues. Trimming removed 6 bases at V and 5 bases at J, with 16 bases between. Germline V gene data show CDR1 as SEHNR and CDR2 as FQNEAQ (reference sequence).

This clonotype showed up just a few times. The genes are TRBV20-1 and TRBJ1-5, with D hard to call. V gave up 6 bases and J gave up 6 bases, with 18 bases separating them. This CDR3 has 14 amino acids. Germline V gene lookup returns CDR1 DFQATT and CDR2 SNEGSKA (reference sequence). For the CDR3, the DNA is TGCAGTGCCCTGGGAGGGAGTTCAGGTCAGCCCCAGCATTTT. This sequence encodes CSALGGSSGQPQHF.